These 15 T cell receptor beta chains came from one sample sequenced in a study of blood T cell repertoires in COVID-19 (dated by TCRdb to between 2020 and 2021). Library generation was performed with the immunoSEQ multiplex PCR assay. TCRdb's version of the immuneACCESS table is confined to in-frame rearrangements and falls short of the full clone set. An unresolved V gene accounts for under half of the shortfall where checked; the remainder is of unknown origin. The sample table lists fewer than 250,000 clones, around nine tenths of them with a count of one. Clones ranked in the top ten supply approximately 0.66% of the sample. Source material: peripheral blood. The receptors stem from a man in his forties or fifties with acute or convalescent COVID-19.

This clone was detected a few times. V gene TRBV2 combines with J gene TRBJ2-6, with TRBD1 identical over 8 bases. J lost 4 bases, V lost 11 bases, and 4 bases had no gene match. The CDR3 sequence is 13 residues long. The germline gives CDR1 SNHLY, CDR2 FYNNEI. The CDR3 protein is CAGQGTGANVLTF. DNA of the CDR3: TGTGCCGGACAGGGCACGGGGGCCAACGTCCTGACTTTC.

The CDR3 reads CASSLLGTAYEQYF. The CDR3 coding sequence is TGTGCCAGCAGTTTGCTAGGGACAGCCTACGAGCAGTACTTC. J is TRBJ2-7 and V is TRBV27; 7 nucleotides align to TRBD1. Trimming cost V 3 bases and J 2 bases; bases outside gene matches: 4. The CDR3 length is 14 residues. Germline V lookup: CDR1 MNHEY, CDR2 SMNVEV (reference sequence).

The chain carries TRBV6-1 and TRBJ2-3, with TRBD2 as a possible D gene (5 bases). Trimming shortened V by 1 base and J by 4 bases, and 15 bases separated the two germline ends. The CDR3 consists of 16 residues. Germline V gene lookup returns CDR1 MNHNS and CDR2 SASEGT. The CDR3 sequence is CASSEVFGMRADTQYF. The CDR3 DNA is TGTGCCAGCAGTGAAGTTTTCGGAATGAGGGCAGATACGCAGTATTTT.

The chain is built from TRBV10-3 and TRBJ2-1; D is unresolved. V was trimmed by 2 bases and J by 5 bases, leaving 4 bases between them. Germline CDR1 and CDR2: ENHRY and SYGVKD. The CDR3 runs 12 residues. The CDR3 reads CAISERDNEQFF. CDR3 bases: TGTGCCATCAGTGAGCGGGACAATGAGCAGTTCTTC.

V and J are TRBV13 and TRBJ1-3; the D is unclear. The CDR3 spans 14 residues. Germline V gene data show CDR1 as PRHDT and CDR2 as FYEKMQ (reference sequence). V lost 0 bases and J lost 3, with 6 bases in between. CDR3 protein: CASSLGESGNTIYF. For the CDR3, the DNA is TGTGCCAGCAGCTTAGGCGAGAGTGGAAACACCATATATTTT.

The chain carries TRBV6-1 and TRBJ1-5; the match to TRBD1 covers 8 bases. Germline assignment: CDR1 MNHNS and CDR2 SASEGT. The CDR3 runs 15 residues. Unmatched junction bases numbered 7, after V lost 6 bases and J lost 3 bases. The CDR3: CASRPPGQANQPQHF. CDR3 nucleotides: TGTGCCAGCAGACCCCCGGGACAGGCCAATCAGCCCCAGCATTTT.

The chain uses TRBV11-2 and TRBJ1-1, with TRBD1 as a possible D gene (5 bases). The germline V gene has CDR1 SGHAT and CDR2 FQNNGV. This CDR3 is built from 16 residues. Trimming cost V 2 bases and J 0 bases, with 13 bases left between them. DNA for the CDR3: TGTGCCAGCAGCTTACAACCGACAGCCCTGAACACTGAAGCTTTCTTT. Encoded protein: CASSLQPTALNTEAFF.

The chain has TRBV6-5 and TRBJ2-1, with D possibly matching TRBD1 (6 bases). The CDR3 loop spans 13 amino acids. In germline, CDR1 is MNHEY, CDR2 SVGAGI. Trimming took off 2 bases at V and 6 bases at J, with 8 bases between the two ends. The CDR3 here is CASSYVGGNEQFF. CDR3 nucleotide sequence: TGTGCCAGCAGTTACGTAGGGGGCAATGAGCAGTTCTTC.

This clone was seen once. The V call is TRBV28, the J call TRBJ2-2, with D possibly matching TRBD1 (6 bases). Trimming took off 3 bases at V and 6 bases at J, with 14 bases between the two ends. The CDR3 extends over 15 amino acids. The germline V gene encodes CDR1 MDHEN and CDR2 SYDVKM. The CDR3 spells CASSFPSRGAGELFF. CDR3 sequence (DNA): TGTGCCAGCAGTTTCCCCTCCAGGGGAGCCGGGGAGCTGTTTTTT.

The rearrangement joins TRBV29-1 to TRBJ2-7; perhaps TRBD1 as D (6 bases). V lost 8 bases to trimming and J lost 0 bases, with 17 bases between them. Germline CDR1 SQVTM, CDR2 ANQGSEA. This CDR3 region has 14 residues. The CDR3 is CSIISRDISYEQYF. The CDR3 region has the DNA TGCAGCATAATCTCCCGGGACATCTCCTACGAGCAGTACTTC.

This chain uses TRBV5-1 with TRBJ2-6; 13 nucleotides align to TRBD2. Trimming at V came to 7 bases and at J to 2 bases, leaving 3 bases not matched to a gene. The CDR3 sequence is 16 residues long. CDR1 SGHRS and CDR2 YFSETQ come from the germline V gene. CDR3 sequence reads: CASEGLAGTGANVLTF. CDR3 DNA sequence: TGCGCCAGCGAGGGACTAGCGGGAACTGGGGCCAACGTCCTGACTTTC.

CDR3 in DNA: TGTGCCAGCAGCCAAAAGGACAGCAGCTCTGGAAACACCATATATTTT. Translating gives CASSQKDSSSGNTIYF. The chain uses TRBV3-1 (or the pseudogene TRBV3-2) and TRBJ1-3; D is possibly TRBD1 (6 bases). Germline V gene sequence: CDR1 LGHDT, CDR2 YNNKEL (reference sequence). The CDR3 has 16 residues. Trimming left V 2 bases short and J 0 bases short, with 11 bases between.

The chain has TRBV3-1 (or the pseudogene TRBV3-2) and TRBJ1-5; D is perhaps TRBD1 (6 bases). Germline assignment: CDR1 LGHDT and CDR2 YNNKEL (reference sequence). The V end lost 0 bases, the J end lost 3 bases, and 9 bases lay between the germline ends. The CDR3 contains 15 residues. The CDR3, as DNA: TGTGCCAGCAGCCAAGAACAGGGCGACAATCAGCCCCAGCATTTT. As protein: CASSQEQGDNQPQHF.

This sequence joins TRBV6-5 and TRBJ2-7; tentatively, D is TRBD1 (6 bases). The CDR3 is 15 amino acids. Trimming pared 6 bases from V and 0 bases from J, leaving 15 bases between. CDR1 and CDR2 (germline): MNHEY, SVGAGI. In DNA form, the CDR3 reads TGTGCCAGCAGCCCCCAGGGGTACCCCTCCTACGAGCAGTACTTC. As protein: CASSPQGYPSYEQYF.

The genes are TRBV5-4 and TRBJ1-6, with 11 bases that match TRBD1. The J segment lost 10 bases and the V segment lost 4 bases, leaving 10 bases of the junction unmatched. Germline CDR1 is SGHNT and CDR2 is YYREEE (reference sequence). The CDR3 loop spans 16 amino acids. The CDR3 DNA follows: TGTGCCAGCAGCATATACTGGACAGGGGGCCACTCACCCCTCCACTTT. Its translation: CASSIYWTGGHSPLHF.